This entry features one TCR beta chain sequence. Its antigen remains unidentified. The sample holds no much larger clone one base away, and base qualities are not on file. The CDR3 spans 16 residues, from the cysteine through the phenylalanine. The DNA shown is the 48-base CDR3, in frame from base 1. CDR1 and CDR2, looked up from the germline V gene (reference sequence), are LNHDA and SQIVND. Trimming removed 5 bases from V and 5 bases from J, leaving 20 bases between the germline ends. The receptor library was made with the immunoSEQ multiplex PCR assay. A mixture of 60 forward primers for TCR Vbeta segments and 13 reverse primers for TCR Jbeta segments was used in the multiplex PCR. A multiplex PCR assay on genomic DNA amplified the CDR3 region of rearranged TCR beta genes. The amplified TCR beta libraries were sequenced on the Illumina HiSeq System as 87-base-pair reads. Processing in the source paper ran as follows. Across the 666 repertoires, a later analysis counted approximately 83 million unique TCR beta chains, 9.5 million to 12 million of which were shared by at least two donors. To remove PCR and sequencing errors, raw reads were error-corrected and collapsed into unique sequences using a nearest-neighbor algorithm that merged closely related sequences. V, D and J gene segments were assigned by aligning CDR3 sequences to IMGT reference sequences. For a sequence to be retained, a match of at least six nucleotides to both a V gene segment and a J gene segment was required. Rearrangements were called productive when the CDR3 lacked stop codons and stayed in frame with V and J; all others were non-productive. Following IMGT convention, CDR3 was defined as the stretch from the second conserved V-encoded cysteine up to the conserved J-encoded phenylalanine. Sequences without an unambiguous match to a single V gene segment were excluded from the earlier analysis of several hundred of the donors. In an earlier analysis of approximately 590 of the donors, V segments were called functional above 56.7% productive rearrangements and were called segregating when the between-donor standard deviation exceeded 5%. A statistical classification framework was built for diagnosing cytomegalovirus status from the catalog of TCR beta chain sequences. In a later analysis, TCR nucleotide sequences were compared against IMGT/GENE-DB human TR gene sequences so that V and J genes could be assigned. The TCRdist pipeline was used in a later analysis to assign CDR3 sequences and most-parsimonious VDJ recombination scenarios. A later analysis defined each TCR beta chain by its CDR3 amino acid sequence plus V-gene family, and excluded reads lacking a unique V-gene family. In a later analysis, some 600 highly shared, low-generation-probability nucleotide sequences were removed to address suspected cross-contamination and a sequencing artifact. A later analysis calculated a clonal expansion index for each public chain from normalized within-repertoire ranks of inferred template counts. A later analysis computed generation probabilities with a VDJ recombination model fitted to out-of-frame rearrangements, and checked the results against IGoR. A later analysis scored TCR-TCR, TCR-HLA and TCR-CMV co-occurrence with hypergeometric tests, applying a repertoire-size bias correction to TCR pairs. In a later analysis, false discovery rates were estimated by permuting HLA or CMV assignments 20 times. A later analysis grouped co-occurring TCRs with DBSCAN, adding TCRdist sequence similarity when clustering within HLA-allele-positive subsets. For co-occurrence clustering, repertoires with fewer than 30,000 or more than 120,000 public chains were excluded, along with 5 or 6 repertoires with anomalous nucleotide sharing. TCRdb provides this immuneACCESS table in a form limited to in-frame rearrangements. Some clones are lacking; in checked studies, under half of them reflect an unresolved V gene, and why the rest are absent is not known. The V and J calls and clone size were taken over from that table, and D and trimming were inferred from the DNA. A total of fewer than 200,000 clones appear in this sample, 82% of them only once. Of the sample, roughly 1.5% falls within the top ten clones.

These data originate in a study of cytomegalovirus exposure and HLA in healthy donors (dated by TCRdb to 2016 to 2017). A note on the overall study: In an earlier analysis of several hundred of the donors, 276 Gb of sequence data and 90 million to 130 million unique TCR beta sequences from 180 million or so T cells were reported. Several DR-DQ haplotypes were treated as single units for association and clustering because of strong linkage in the cohort. Of the approximately 400 genotyped donors, 81% fell in the genetic ancestry cluster associated with self-reported Caucasian donors. High-throughput TCR immunosequencing, statistical association of individual TCRs with disease status, and machine learning were combined to predict cytomegalovirus infection status. Around 320 gigabases of sequencing data and tens of millions of unique TCR sequences were included in an early release covering about 600 HLA-typed donors. Every repertoire in the discovery cohort had been generated on one and the same sequencing platform. HLA typing included class I and class II loci at four-digit resolution. The study profiled the T cell repertoires of 550 to 700 subjects by immunosequencing and related them to cytomegalovirus serostatus. Genome-wide SNP genotypes for about 55% of the 666 donors were used in a later genetic analysis, which treated that subset as a discovery cohort. Donor age, sex, ethnicity and CMV serostatus were compiled alongside the repertoire data. In a later analysis, previously published TCR beta repertoires from fewer than 750 donors were re-analyzed and high-resolution HLA genotyping was added so that TCR occurrence patterns could be studied. Rather than using new phenotypic data, the later analysis identified candidate immune exposures from TCR beta sequences and from how often those sequences occurred across donors. Across approximately 400 genotyped donors of the cohort, an average of approximately 240,000 unique TCR beta nucleotide sequences per donor were sequenced, and around 19% of those sequences were non-productive. Along with the approximately 600-subject first cohort, a separate validation cohort of 120 different subjects was used. An earlier analysis of around 640 of the donors used high-throughput TCR beta sequencing to judge whether each TCR beta V gene segment behaved as functional or pseudogenic. The number of typed donors differed by locus: about 620-640 for A, B, C, DRB1 and DQB1; about 520 for DQA1; fewer than 610 for DPA1; and 450 to 480 for DPB1. The study aimed to test whether signatures of past pathogen exposure could be identified by cataloging public T cell receptors.

In total, around 600 healthy bone marrow donors made up the cohort. All cohort members were sampled while nominally healthy, although unrecorded immune exposures were likely present. The donor was CMV seronegative and belonged to the group of around 400 seronegative cohort members. Each donor provided a peripheral blood sample, and peripheral blood mononuclear cells were used for TCR beta sequencing. The Qiagen DNeasy Blood Extraction Kit was used to extract genomic DNA from the blood cell samples. Summary of the overall study and its limitations: Assigning TCR associations to individual alleles was difficult when HLA alleles, especially DR and DQ, strongly co-occurred. The earlier analysis of 587 of the donors excluded seventeen rarely observed V segments, including chromosome 9 orphons, because counts were too low. The study gave a list of some 150 TCR beta chains associated with cytomegalovirus. According to a later analysis, TCR association rates differed among HLA loci, with DRB1 alleles showing the most associated TCRs and HLA-C alleles showing the fewest. Some IMGT-functional V segments, including TRBV6-2 and TRBV6-3, could not be distinguished by the 87-base-pair reads and were therefore excluded. In a later analysis, most CMV-associated TCR beta chains were found to appear HLA-restricted, with HLA associations seemingly driven largely by CMV exposure. In a later analysis, several top co-occurrence clusters were reported to appear linked to parvovirus B19, influenza, CMV and Epstein-Barr virus. V-gene and J-gene trimming of TCR beta chains was associated with a missense DCLRE1C variant in a later genetic analysis, and the association was replicated in an independent cohort. It was suggested by the authors that the approach could potentially be generalized to other disease states and immunological phenotypes. An earlier analysis of roughly 570 of the donors showed that most TCR beta V segments appeared in productive rearrangements either about 87% or about 30% of the time, which broadly matched IMGT annotations. In this cohort, only TCR beta chains were sequenced, and detectable features were limited by the absence of alpha or paired-chain data. In a later analysis, HLA-associated TCR beta chains showed more clonal expansion and lower generation probabilities than non-associated chains that were equally common. Compared with the roughly 670-donor mean, donors in an Asian-associated ancestry cluster had fewer N-insertions in productive TCRs, according to a later genetic analysis. The presence/absence analyses assumed that sequencing depth was roughly uniform across donors, and that assumption may not be true. In both the original and validation cohorts, the classifier was reported to diagnose cytomegalovirus status with high specificity and sensitivity. Correlated functional status among segregating V segments might be attributable to linkage disequilibrium, but an unknown experimental factor could not be ruled out. Because HLA typing was unavailable for some donors at each locus, only the typed subset was used in association tests. Across donors, most TCR sequences were observed very rarely, whereas some public TCRs were present in many individuals. CMV serostatus was the only immune exposure information available for the cohort. A further reported finding was that TCR beta sequences accurately predicted the HLA-A and HLA-B alleles for most subjects in the first cohort. In vitro tests confirmed that a few of the cytomegalovirus-associated TCR beta chains recognize cytomegalovirus antigens. In a later analysis, around 15,000 TCR beta sequences were associated with specific HLA alleles at a false discovery rate of 0.05. A cluster of highly shared sequence variants was judged likely to represent a technical artifact of the sequencing pipeline.

The sequence came from a young woman in good health and CMV-seronegative. Recombination connected TRBV19 to TRBJ2-3, with TRBD2 perhaps the D gene, on 6 matching bases. Sequencing was performed on PBMCs. The DNA sequence follows: TGTGCCAGTAGTCCCCGGGGGTCCACACTTCGAGATACGCAGTATTTT. It specifies CASSPRGSTLRDTQYF. Where the CDR3 stops, the reference TRBV19 and TRBJ2-3 genes take over; the full variable domain is DGGITQSPKYLFRKEGQNVTLSCEQNLNHDAMYWYRQDPGQGLRLIYYSQIVNDFQKGDIAEGYSVSREKKESFPLTVTSAQKNPTAFYLCASSPRGSTLRDTQYFGPGTRLTVL.